This TCR beta chain was captured in a study of blood T cell repertoires in COVID-19. Whole-study context: The cDNA or gDNA used as material had been derived from T cells, B-cell-depleted T cells, or PBMCs.

This clone was picked up a small number of times. With 4 bases removed from V and 11 bases from J, the gap between germline ends came to 21 bases. The germline V gene has CDR1 MGHRA and CDR2 YSYEKL. The CDR3 totals 16 residues. Authors' processing steps: Scientists estimated how many nucleated cells there were by amplifying reference gene primers. Profiling relied on immunoSEQ multiplex PCR, and the TCRdb table lists in-frame clones only, not all of them. The V and J calls and clone size were taken over from that table, and D and trimming were inferred from the DNA. Of hundreds of thousands of clones in the sample, roughly 88% are singletons; the top ten hold more than 1.4%.

Sequenced material: peripheral blood. The chain employs TRBV4-1 and TRBJ1-6, with no clear D. The clonotype comes from a woman in her twenties or thirties with active or convalescent COVID-19. The CDR3 nucleotides read TGCGCCAGCAGCCCGACGGAGGAGGGCGGAAAGACACCCCTCCACTTT. Translated, it gives CASSPTEEGGKTPLHF.